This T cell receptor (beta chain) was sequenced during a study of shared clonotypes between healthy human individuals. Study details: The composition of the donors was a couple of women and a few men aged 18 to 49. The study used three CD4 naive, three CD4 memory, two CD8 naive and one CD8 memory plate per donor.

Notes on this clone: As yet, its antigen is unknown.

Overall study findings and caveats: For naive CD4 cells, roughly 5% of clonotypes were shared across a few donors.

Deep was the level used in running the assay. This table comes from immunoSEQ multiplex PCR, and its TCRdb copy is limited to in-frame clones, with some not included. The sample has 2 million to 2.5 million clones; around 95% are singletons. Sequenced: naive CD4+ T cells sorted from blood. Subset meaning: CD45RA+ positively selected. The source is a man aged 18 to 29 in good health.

The CDR3 reads CASSSAGTGSHEQYF. CDR3 coding DNA: TGTGCCAGCTCTTCAGCCGGGACAGGGTCCCACGAGCAGTACTTC. This chain joins TRBV18 and TRBJ2-7, with TRBD1 identical over 9 bases. The CDR3 consists of 15 residues. The V segment lost 6 bases and the J segment 5 bases; nucleotides outside the gene matches: 11. Germline lookup yields CDR1 KGHSH and CDR2 LQKENI.